The 25 T cell receptor beta chains in this list originate from one sample, sequenced in a study of shared clonotypes between healthy human individuals. Using immunoSEQ multiplex PCR, the repertoire was profiled, and TCRdb retains in-frame clones only, with some absent. The data contain about 2 million clones, 85% to 95% of them seen just once; the ten biggest clones take up 0.1% to 0.15%. Sequencing input: naive CD4+ T cells sorted from blood. Stated subset: CD45RA+ positively selected. The receptors were gathered from a man aged 18 to 30 in good health.

V gene TRBV29-1 combines with J gene TRBJ1-1; D is unresolved. Germline V CDR1 and CDR2: SQVTM, ANQGSEA. This CDR3 has 12 amino acids. The V and J ends lost 5 bases and 1 base respectively, with 8 bases between them. The DNA of the CDR3 is TGCAGCGTTTCAGTTCAGAACACTGAAGCTTTCTTT. Translated: CSVSVQNTEAFF.

This rearrangement joins TRBV4-1 to TRBJ2-7; 9 bases align to TRBD1. This CDR3 comprises 16 residues. Losses at the gene ends were 5 bases for V and 4 bases for J; bases not matched to a gene: 12. Per the germline V gene, CDR1 is MGHRA and CDR2 is YSYEKL. The CDR3 reads CASSLTSGTGIYEQYF. CDR3 nucleotides: TGCGCCAGCAGCTTGACTTCCGGGACAGGGATATACGAGCAGTACTTC.

The chain carries TRBV19 and TRBJ1-4; 8 bases fit TRBD1. The germline gives CDR1 LNHDA, CDR2 SQIVND (reference sequence). The junction had 5 bases not matched to a gene; V was cut back by 4 bases and J by 7 bases. This CDR3 spans 14 amino acids. For the CDR3, the DNA is TGTGCCAGTAGTAGACAGGGGCTTGGTGAAAAACTGTTTTTT. The encoded protein is CASSRQGLGEKLFF.

A note on this clone: The sample has other DNA sequences that encode this CDR3 too. The V gene is TRBV7-2, the J gene TRBJ2-5; D possibly uses TRBD1 or TRBD2 (6 bases each). Trimming removed 5 bases from V and 5 bases from J, with 15 bases in between. The germline V gene has CDR1 SGHTA and CDR2 FQGNSA. The CDR3 runs 14 residues. The DNA of the CDR3 is TGTGCCAGCAGCCTTAGGGGGGCTGGGGAGACCCAGTACTTC. Translated: CASSLRGAGETQYF.

Concerning this clone itself: The same CDR3 can be traced to other DNA sequences in this sample. This chain links TRBV18 with TRBJ1-1, with D uncertain. The CDR3 consists of 13 residues. Germline assignment: CDR1 KGHSH and CDR2 LQKENI. Trimming left V 2 bases short and J 2 bases short, with 6 bases between. CDR3 sequence reads: CASSPISNTEAFF. In DNA form, the CDR3 reads TGTGCCAGCTCACCAATTTCCAACACTGAAGCTTTCTTT.

The sample holds one count of this clone. This chain connects TRBV14 to TRBJ2-1, with TRBD2 matching 8 bases. Germline V gene sequence: CDR1 SGHDN, CDR2 FVKESK. V dropped 3 bases and J dropped 2; count of bases not matched to a gene: 6. The CDR3 extends over 16 amino acids. This CDR3 is CASSQIGGGPYNEQFF. The CDR3 nucleotides read TGTGCCAGCAGCCAGATCGGGGGGGGTCCCTACAATGAGCAGTTCTTC.

The gene calls are TRBV10-3 and TRBJ2-2, with D unclear. In germline, CDR1 is ENHRY, CDR2 SYGVKD. V was clipped by 2 bases and J by 2 bases, with 12 bases between them. There are 16 residues in the CDR3. CDR3 coding DNA: TGTGCCATCAGTGAGCCCCGCCAGGCCAACACCGGGGAGCTGTTTTTT. Its protein product is CAISEPRQANTGELFF.

The chain links TRBV19 to TRBJ2-3; D is unresolved. The V gene lost 4 bases and the J gene lost 7 bases, with 12 bases spanning the gap. Germline-derived CDR1 and CDR2 are LNHDA and SQIVND (reference sequence). This CDR3 region has 13 residues. Here the CDR3 reads CASSTTSRNTQYF. The CDR3 bases are TGTGCCAGTAGTACTACCTCAAGGAATACGCAGTATTTT.

Worth noting for this clone: This sample includes further DNA sequences coding for the same CDR3. CDR3 region: CAWSTSNQPQHF. In nucleotides, the CDR3 is TGTGCCTGGAGTACTAGCAATCAGCCCCAGCATTTT. The chain carries TRBV30 and TRBJ1-5; D unresolved. There are 12 residues in the CDR3. V lost 2 bases and J lost 0, with 2 bases in between. Germline V lookup: CDR1 GTSNPN, CDR2 SVGIG (reference sequence).

CDR3 amino acids: CASSVDWGLKGYTF. As DNA, the CDR3 is TGTGCCAGCAGCGTAGACTGGGGCCTAAAGGGCTACACCTTC. V usage is TRBV9 and J usage is TRBJ1-2; perhaps TRBD1 as D (5 bases). Germline assignment: CDR1 SGDLS and CDR2 YYNGEE. The CDR3 is 14 amino acids. Trimming took 0 bases from V and 8 from J, leaving 14 bases between them.

The rearrangement links TRBV6-5 to TRBJ2-7; D may be TRBD2 (5 bases). The CDR3 is 15 residues long. V was clipped by 2 bases and J by 0 bases, with 11 bases between them. CDR1 is MNHEY, CDR2 SVGAGI, per germline. CDR3 DNA sequence: TGTGCCAGCAGTTACACGGCTAGCCGCTCCTACGAGCAGTACTTC. It is translated as CASSYTASRSYEQYF.

This clone was picked up one time. The chain employs TRBV19 and TRBJ2-5, with D uncertain. The CDR3 loop spans 13 amino acids. The germline CDR1 and CDR2 sequences are LNHDA and SQIVND (reference sequence). The germline V and J ends were trimmed by 2 bases and 1 base, with 5 bases remaining between them. In DNA, the CDR3 is TGTGCCAGTAGTATAAACACCCAAGAGACCCAGTACTTC. It specifies CASSINTQETQYF. The whole variable domain, filled in from reference TRBV19 and TRBJ2-5, reads DGGITQSPKYLFRKEGQNVTLSCEQNLNHDAMYWYRQDPGQGLRLIYYSQIVNDFQKGDIAEGYSVSREKKESFPLTVTSAQKNPTAFYLCASSINTQETQYFGPGTRLLVL.

The chain couples TRBV30 to TRBJ1-6; D perhaps matches TRBD1 (5 bases). Germline loops: CDR1 GTSNPN, CDR2 SVGIG (reference sequence). CDR3 size: 15 residues. V dropped 5 bases and J dropped 5 bases, with 16 bases sitting between them. DNA for the CDR3: TGTGCCTGGCTCAACTTGGGGCTGAATAATTCACCCCTCCACTTT. Protein: CAWLNLGLNNSPLHF.

In its sample, this clone was seen a few times. This chain links TRBV6-5 with TRBJ1-6, with TRBD1 matching 7 bases. This CDR3 has 14 residues. The junction had 4 bases not matched to a gene; V was cut back by 4 bases and J by 7 bases. Germline V gives CDR1 MNHEY, CDR2 SVGAGI. The CDR3 here is CASSSTGSNSPLHF. The CDR3 nucleotides read TGTGCCAGCAGTTCGACAGGGTCGAATTCACCCCTCCACTTT.

This clone was detected a few times. The rearrangement links TRBV6-1 to TRBJ1-5; D is unresolved. Trimming cost V 10 bases and J 9 bases, with 22 bases left between them. There are 14 residues in the CDR3. The germline gives CDR1 MNHNS, CDR2 SASEGT. CDR3 amino acids: CATLFVASSGPQHF. CDR3 coding DNA: TGTGCCACCTTATTCGTGGCAAGCTCGGGGCCCCAGCATTTT.

The rearrangement uses TRBV11-2 and TRBJ2-4; TRBD1 aligns across 10 bases. This CDR3 spans 16 amino acids. The germline V gene has CDR1 SGHAT and CDR2 FQNNGV. V lost 1 base to trimming and J lost 7 bases; unmatched junction nucleotides: 7. Written as DNA, the CDR3 is TGTGCCAGCAGCTTAGCCCCCGGACAGGGGGGGAACATTCAGTACTTC. Amino acids: CASSLAPGQGGNIQYF.

The chain joins TRBV5-1 to TRBJ2-7; 8 bases match TRBD1. V dropped 3 bases and J dropped 3; count of bases not matched to a gene: 2. The CDR3 is made up of 13 amino acids. Germline V gene lookup returns CDR1 SGHRS and CDR2 YFSETQ. The CDR3 loop reads CASSYGTGYEQYF. The CDR3 DNA sequence: TGCGCCAGCAGCTATGGGACAGGCTACGAGCAGTACTTC.

This clone was detected once. The rearrangement uses TRBV7-2 and TRBJ1-1; D is undetermined. This CDR3 comprises 15 residues. Trimming stripped 2 bases from V and 0 bases from J, with 10 bases between. Per germline, CDR1 SGHTA and CDR2 FQGNSA. The DNA for the CDR3 is TGTGCCAGCAGCTTATCCTGGGCGATGAACACTGAAGCTTTCTTT. It specifies CASSLSWAMNTEAFF.

This clone was detected once. The CDR3 is CASSPTPSNEQFF. CDR3 in DNA: TGTGCCAGCAGCCCGACCCCCTCCAATGAGCAGTTCTTC. J is TRBJ2-1 and V is TRBV2; D remains ambiguous. Germline-derived CDR1 and CDR2 are SNHLY and FYNNEI. Deletions cut 6 bases from V and 6 bases from J, with 12 bases between. The CDR3 is made up of 13 amino acids.

This rearrangement joins TRBV19 to TRBJ2-3; tentative D call: TRBD2 (5 bases). Germline CDR1 LNHDA, CDR2 SQIVND (reference sequence). V lost 3 bases, J lost 5 bases, and 12 bases lay in between. CDR3 length: 14 residues. CDR3 nucleotides: TGTGCCAGTAGTATTTTCGGGGTCGGAGATACGCAGTATTTT. Amino acid sequence: CASSIFGVGDTQYF.

This clone was seen only once. This chain joins TRBV10-2 and TRBJ1-4; TRBD1 might be the D (5 bases). Trimming cost V 10 bases and J 6 bases, with 12 bases left between them. CDR3 length: 12 residues. Germline lookup yields CDR1 WSHSY and CDR2 SAAADI. The CDR3 sequence is CATRQGDEKLFF. As DNA, the CDR3 is TGCGCCACTCGGCAGGGAGATGAAAAACTGTTTTTT.

The CDR3 loop is CASSQRVNNEQFF. CDR3 nucleotides: TGTGCCTCGTCCCAGCGGGTTAACAATGAGCAGTTCTTC. The chain recombines TRBV30 with TRBJ2-1; tentative D call: TRBD2 (6 bases). This CDR3 contains 13 residues. Germline lookup yields CDR1 GTSNPN and CDR2 SVGIG (reference sequence). V lost 7 bases and J lost 5, with 15 bases in between.

The chain uses TRBV11-2 and TRBJ1-3; D might be TRBD1 (6 bases). The CDR3 consists of 15 residues. The V gene's germline CDR1 is SGHAT and CDR2 FQNNGV. The V gene lost 2 bases and the J gene lost 2 bases, with 10 bases spanning the gap. This chain's CDR3 is CASSLSGAPGNTIYF. As DNA, the CDR3 is TGTGCCAGCAGCTTATCAGGGGCCCCTGGAAACACCATATATTTT.

The CDR3 nucleotides read TGCGCCAGCAGCCAAGGTCCGGGGATCTATGGCTACACCTTC. Its protein product is CASSQGPGIYGYTF. The chain recombines TRBV4-3 with TRBJ1-2; no reliable D call. The CDR3 length is 14 residues. With 1 base removed from V and 4 bases from J, the gap between germline ends came to 10 bases. CDR1 and CDR2 (germline): LGHNA, YSLEER.

This clone showed up just once. The V gene is TRBV29-1, the J gene TRBJ2-3; tentatively, D is TRBD1 or TRBD2 (5 bases each). The V end was cut by 4 bases, the J end by 2 bases, with 13 bases between. Germline assignment: CDR1 SQVTM and CDR2 ANQGSEA. CDR3 size: 14 residues. This CDR3 reads CSVVEGTFTDTQYF. The CDR3 DNA reads as TGCAGCGTTGTTGAGGGGACCTTCACAGATACGCAGTATTTT.